The rows below give T cell receptor beta chains drawn from one sample of a study of Ad26.COV2.S vaccination and SARS-CoV-2 variants. Sequencing used immunoSEQ multiplex PCR; TCRdb keeps in-frame clones, though not all of them. The sample contains under 150,000 clones, roughly 88% of which appear only once. Sequencing was performed on peripheral blood, taken after recovery from COVID-19. Receptors were obtained from a human donor who had recovered from COVID-19. Both conserved end residues are part of each CDR3. The D gene is left open where the match is weak. Where a row states a size, it is once, few, many or the class of an expanded clone; other rows omit it.

clone_size | j_call | d_call | v_call | cdr3_aa | cdr3_nt
- | TRBJ2-5 | TRBD2 | TRBV9 | CASSVAPQRGQETQYF | TGTGCCAGCAGCGTAGCTCCCCAGCGGGGGCAAGAGACCCAGTACTTC
few | TRBJ1-5 | - | TRBV10-2 | CASSDHRTSNQPQHF | TGCGCCAGCAGTGACCACCGGACGAGCAATCAGCCCCAGCATTTT
- | TRBJ2-7 | TRBD2 | TRBV7-2 | CASSHGGGSYEQYF | TGTGCCAGCAGCCACGGGGGGGGAAGCTACGAGCAGTACTTC
- | TRBJ1-1 | TRBD1 | TRBV18 | CASSLGQTNTEAFF | TGTGCCAGCTCACTGGGACAGACGAACACTGAAGCTTTCTTT
- | TRBJ1-2 | - | TRBV7-2 | CASSLVTDTGNGYTF | TGTGCCAGCAGCCTAGTCACCGACACAGGGAACGGCTACACCTTC
- | TRBJ2-3 | - | TRBV4-1 | CASSQDRADGTDTQYF | TGCGCCAGCAGCCAAGACAGGGCCGACGGCACAGATACGCAGTATTTT
- | TRBJ1-6 | TRBD1 | TRBV19 | CASSIDRTGARSPLHF | TGTGCCAGTAGTATAGACCGGACAGGGGCGCGATCACCCCTCCACTTT
- | TRBJ2-1 | - | TRBV24-1 | CASQDRYNEQFF | TGTGCCAGCCAGGACAGATACAATGAGCAGTTCTTC
- | TRBJ2-7 | - | TRBV9 | CASSVRGLPEYEQYF | TGTGCCAGCAGCGTCCGGGGTCTCCCAGAATACGAGCAGTACTTC
- | TRBJ2-5 | - | TRBV11-2 | CASSFQGGETQYF | TGTGCCAGCAGCTTTCAGGGGGGAGAGACCCAGTACTTC
once | TRBJ2-7 | - | TRBV7-2 | CASSTRWGGVSYEQYF | TGTGCCAGCAGCACCCGATGGGGGGGCGTCTCCTACGAGCAGTACTTC
- | TRBJ1-2 | TRBD1 | TRBV11-2 | CASSHLRGRHGYTF | TGTGCCAGCAGCCACCTGAGGGGGCGACATGGCTACACCTTC
once | TRBJ2-1 | - | TRBV10-3 | CAISDPGTVNNEQFF | TGTGCCATCAGTGACCCCGGGACGGTGAACAATGAGCAGTTCTTC
- | TRBJ2-7 | - | TRBV4-3 | CASSQDLRGHEQYF | TGCGCCAGCAGCCAAGATCTCAGGGGCCACGAGCAGTACTTC
- | TRBJ1-1 | TRBD1 | TRBV7-6 | CASSRTGGGTEAFF | TGTGCCAGCAGCCGCACAGGGGGCGGTACTGAAGCTTTCTTT
once | TRBJ2-3 | TRBD2 | TRBV7-2 | CASSWPGLAADTQYF | TGTGCCAGCAGCTGGCCGGGACTAGCGGCTGATACGCAGTATTTT
- | TRBJ1-2 | TRBD1 | TRBV27 | CASSLKGARGYTF | TGTGCCAGCAGTTTAAAGGGGGCGCGTGGCTACACCTTC
- | TRBJ1-2 | - | TRBV5-4 | CASSPDTNANYGYTF | TGTGCCAGCAGCCCGGACACCAACGCTAACTATGGCTACACCTTC
once | TRBJ2-3 | TRBD2 | TRBV7-8 | CASSLEARGGTDTQYF | TGTGCCAGCAGCTTAGAAGCGCGGGGGGGCACAGATACGCAGTATTTT
- | TRBJ1-4 | - | TRBV4-3 | CASSQGYGYTGNEKLFF | TGCGCCAGCAGCCAAGGATACGGGTATACCGGTAATGAAAAACTGTTTTTT
- | TRBJ2-7 | TRBD1 | TRBV20-1 | CSASVGQGVRNEQYF | TGCAGTGCTAGTGTGGGACAGGGAGTTCGGAACGAGCAGTACTTC
- | TRBJ2-5 | - | TRBV19 | CASSIYRRETQYF | TGTGCCAGTAGTATCTACCGGCGGGAGACCCAGTACTTC
- | TRBJ1-6 | - | TRBV28 | CASSPGGSYNSPLHF | TGTGCCAGCAGTCCGGGGGGTTCCTATAATTCACCCCTCCACTTT
- | TRBJ1-1 | - | TRBV6-5 | CASSRGPDEAFF | TGTGCCAGCAGTAGGGGTCCGGATGAAGCTTTCTTT
- | TRBJ1-2 | TRBD1 | TRBV11-2 | CASSFVRGTGGYTF | TGTGCCAGCAGCTTTGTCAGGGGGACAGGGGGCTACACCTTC
- | TRBJ2-1 | - | TRBV25-1 | CASSAKRGSSSYNEQFF | TGTGCCAGCAGCGCAAAACGGGGTTCCAGCTCCTACAATGAGCAGTTCTTC
- | TRBJ2-2 | - | TRBV11-3 | CASSQDTGELFF | TGTGCCAGCAGCCAAGACACCGGGGAGCTGTTTTTT
- | TRBJ2-1 | - | TRBV28 | CASSPRDEQFF | TGTGCCAGCAGCCCCCGCGATGAGCAGTTCTTC
- | TRBJ1-2 | - | TRBV25-1 | CASSGATAALIPNYGYTF | TGTGCCAGCAGTGGGGCAACAGCCGCACTCATTCCAAACTATGGCTACACCTTC
- | TRBJ1-6 | TRBD1 | TRBV10-3 | CATKDRGNSPLHF | TGTGCCACCAAGGACAGGGGAAACTCACCCCTCCACTTT
- | TRBJ1-2 | - | TRBV6-1 | CASSERSKVHGYTF | TGTGCCAGCAGTGAAAGGAGCAAAGTACATGGCTACACCTTC
- | TRBJ1-1 | - | TRBV12-3/TRBV12-4 | CASSLLGAFF | TGTGCCAGCAGTTTACTGGGAGCTTTCTTT
once | TRBJ2-7 | TRBD1 | TRBV10-3 | CAISNSGQINEQYF | TGTGCCATCAGCAACTCGGGACAGATAAACGAGCAGTACTTC
- | TRBJ2-7 | - | TRBV5-6 | CASSQASAYMTQYF | TGTGCCAGCAGCCAAGCCTCTGCCTACATGACGCAGTACTTC
- | TRBJ1-2 | - | TRBV28 | CASSFPTRGEGYTF | TGTGCCAGCAGTTTCCCCACCCGGGGGGAAGGCTACACCTTC
- | TRBJ2-7 | TRBD1 | TRBV5-1 | CASTPQGASYEQYF | TGCGCCAGCACGCCACAGGGGGCGAGCTACGAGCAGTACTTC
once | TRBJ1-1 | TRBD1 | TRBV10-3 | CAISLGQGGDAEAFF | TGTGCCATCAGCCTGGGACAGGGAGGGGACGCTGAAGCTTTCTTT
- | TRBJ1-2 | TRBD1 | TRBV7-2 | CASSLDPGTAFGYTF | TGTGCCAGCAGCTTAGACCCCGGGACAGCTTTCGGCTACACCTTC
- | TRBJ2-5 | - | TRBV11-2 | CASTGPTDRETQYF | TGTGCCAGCACGGGACCAACAGATCGAGAGACCCAGTACTTC
once | TRBJ2-5 | - | TRBV6-6 | CASSYSGGAIGETQYF | TGTGCCAGCAGTTACTCCGGGGGAGCCATTGGGGAGACCCAGTACTTC
once | TRBJ2-2 | TRBD1 | TRBV19 | CASSMGRGPYTGELFF | TGTGCCAGTAGTATGGGTAGGGGGCCCTACACCGGGGAGCTGTTTTTT
- | TRBJ1-5 | - | TRBV7-9 | CASSLQNQPQHF | TGTGCCAGCAGCTTACAAAATCAGCCCCAGCATTTT
- | TRBJ2-2 | TRBD1 | TRBV4-3 | CASSPLPTGVTGELFF | TGCGCCAGCAGCCCTTTACCTACAGGGGTCACCGGGGAGCTGTTTTTT
- | TRBJ2-7 | - | TRBV7-6 | CASSHGTSYEQYF | TGTGCCAGCAGCCATGGGACGTCCTACGAGCAGTACTTC
- | TRBJ1-5 | - | TRBV12-3/TRBV12-4 | CASSAQIWQPQHF | TGTGCCAGCAGTGCACAGATTTGGCAGCCCCAGCATTTT
- | TRBJ2-7 | - | TRBV7-2 | CASSLAHTASSYEQYF | TGTGCCAGCAGCTTAGCCCATACGGCAAGCTCCTACGAGCAGTACTTC
- | TRBJ1-2 | TRBD1 | TRBV5-1 | CASSRQGAEGYTF | TGCGCCAGCAGCAGACAGGGGGCTGAAGGCTACACCTTC
- | TRBJ2-7 | - | TRBV7-9 | CASSLQGTYEQYF | TGTGCCAGCAGCTTACAGGGAACCTACGAGCAGTACTTC
- | TRBJ2-1 | TRBD1 | TRBV6-5 | CASSSGQSSYNEQFF | TGTGCCAGCAGTTCGGGACAGAGCTCCTACAATGAGCAGTTCTTC
- | TRBJ2-1 | - | TRBV28 | CASSFGGLVSSYNEQFF | TGTGCCAGCAGTTTTGGGGGGTTGGTGAGCTCCTACAATGAGCAGTTCTTC
- | TRBJ2-7 | TRBD2 | TRBV6-2/TRBV6-3 | CASTPGGLPPYEQYF | TGTGCCAGCACCCCGGGGGGACTACCTCCCTACGAGCAGTACTTC